The 17 T cell receptor beta chains below come from one sample, sequenced in a study of T cells in localized non-small cell lung cancer. Clones were read by immunoSEQ multiplex PCR, and TCRdb kept only the in-frame ones, dropping some. The table has a few thousand clones, about a quarter seen once. The material was normal lung tissue next to the tumor, obtained before any cancer treatment. These receptors originate from a man between 40 and 70 years old with stage II lung adenocarcinoma.

The genes are TRBV5-1 and TRBJ2-1; maybe TRBD1 (6 bases). V was pared by 0 bases and J by 5 bases, with 12 bases between. The germline gives CDR1 SGHRS, CDR2 YFSETQ. The CDR3 contains 15 residues. The CDR3 loop is CASSLGPGDNNEQFF. In nucleotides, the CDR3 is TGCGCCAGCAGCTTGGGTCCAGGGGACAACAATGAGCAGTTCTTC.

Sample share makes this clone medium-sized. The J gene is TRBJ1-6, the V gene TRBV6-8, with D perhaps TRBD1 (5 bases). This CDR3 is built from 15 residues. Germline CDR1 MNHGY, CDR2 SAAAGT. The ends were cut back, 5 bases at V and 7 bases at J, with 15 bases in the middle. The CDR3 bases are TGTGCCAGCAGTCAGGGAACAGGCCTAAATTCACCCCTCCACTTT. Amino acids: CASSQGTGLNSPLHF.

On this clone itself: The same CDR3 arises from other DNA sequences in this sample as well. J is TRBJ1-5 and V is TRBV19; no clear D gene. V gave up 7 bases and J gave up 2 bases, with 12 bases separating them. CDR1 and CDR2 from the germline V gene are LNHDA and SQIVND (reference sequence). This CDR3 is built from 14 residues. CDR3 nucleotides: TGTGCCAGTACCTCCGGTCAGGGCAATCAGCCCCAGCATTTT. Residues: CASTSGQGNQPQHF.

The V gene is TRBV19, the J gene TRBJ1-2; a weak D match, TRBD1 (5 bases). The germline gives CDR1 LNHDA, CDR2 SQIVND (reference sequence). The CDR3 covers 15 residues. V shed 4 bases and J shed 5 bases, with 17 bases lying between them. In DNA form, the CDR3 reads TGTGCCAGTAGTACAGGGACCGGGACGCTTTATGGCTACACCTTC. This translates into CASSTGTGTLYGYTF.

This chain joins TRBV6-8 and TRBJ2-2; 13 nucleotides agree with TRBD2. CDR3 length: 17 residues. Looked up from germline, CDR1 is MNHGY and CDR2 is SAAAGT. V gave up 8 bases and J gave up 6 bases; unmatched junction bases: 12. CDR3 nucleotide sequence: TGTGCCAGCCGGTCGTTACTAGCGGGGGGGCCTGCCGGGGAGCTGTTTTTT. It codes for CASRSLLAGGPAGELFF.

This clone was seen a single time. The chain is built from TRBV29-1 and TRBJ1-1; possible D gene TRBD1, 5 bases. V gave up 7 bases and J gave up 4 bases, with 13 bases separating them. This CDR3 is built from 12 residues. Germline V gene data show CDR1 as SQVTM and CDR2 as ANQGSEA. The CDR3 nucleotides read TGCAGCGCCCCCCGGCAGGGCACTGAAGCTTTCTTT. This translates into CSAPRQGTEAFF.

This clone was seen a few times. The chain recombines TRBV11-3 with TRBJ1-1; 7 positions agree with TRBD1. CDR3 size: 19 residues. Germline assignment: CDR1 SGHNT and CDR2 YENEEA. The V gene end was trimmed by 2 bases and the J gene end by 1 base; junction bases not matched to a gene: 16. The DNA of the CDR3 is TGTGCCAGCAGCTTAAACCGACAGGGCGGAGTGGGGAGGAACACTGAAGCTTTCTTT. It codes for CASSLNRQGGVGRNTEAFF.

V is TRBV15 and J is TRBJ2-5; no definite D call. The V end lost 6 bases, the J end lost 0 bases, and 14 bases lay between the germline ends. Germline CDR1 reads LNHNV; CDR2 reads YYDKDF (reference sequence). The CDR3 consists of 15 residues. The CDR3 reads CATRAPGAYQETQYF. The CDR3 DNA is TGTGCCACCAGGGCGCCGGGTGCGTACCAAGAGACCCAGTACTTC.

Sample share makes this clone medium-sized. V and J are TRBV11-3 and TRBJ1-2; no clear D. Germline V lookup: CDR1 SGHNT, CDR2 YENEEA. The CDR3 contains 15 residues. V was shortened by 2 bases and J by 6 bases, with 16 bases between the two germline ends. CDR3 sequence: CASSLPGRGRDGYTF. The CDR3 coding sequence is TGTGCCAGCAGCTTACCAGGTCGGGGAAGAGATGGCTACACCTTC.

The genes are TRBV5-1 and TRBJ2-5; 8 nucleotides agree with TRBD1. The CDR3 is 15 amino acids. J lost 1 base, V lost 0 bases, and 2 bases had no gene match. Per the germline V gene, CDR1 is SGHRS and CDR2 is YFSETQ. The CDR3 nucleotides read TGCGCCAGCAGCTTGGCTACAGGGGGCCAAGAGACCCAGTACTTC. Encoded protein: CASSLATGGQETQYF.

This clone was found a few times. The chain carries TRBV18 and TRBJ2-5, with D maybe TRBD2 (6 bases). The ends were cut back, 3 bases at V and 2 bases at J, with 19 bases in the middle. This CDR3 contains 17 residues. Germline V CDR1 and CDR2: KGHSH, LQKENI. The CDR3 sequence is CASSPLLFAGKQETQYF. CDR3 nucleotide sequence: TGTGCCAGCTCACCGCTCCTCTTTGCGGGGAAGCAAGAGACCCAGTACTTC. Full variable domain (rest looked up from reference TRBV18 and TRBJ2-5): NAGVMQNPRHLVRRRGQEARLRCSPMKGHSHVYWYRQLPEEGLKFMVYLQKENIIDESGMPKERFSAEFPKEGPSILRIQQVVRGDSAAYFCASSPLLFAGKQETQYFGPGTRLLVL.

This clone ranks as medium-sized. The J gene is TRBJ2-7, the V gene TRBV11-3; 8 bases line up with TRBD1. After removal of 3 bases from V and 2 bases from J, the junction contained 9 bases not matched to a gene. The CDR3 sequence is 16 residues long. Germline CDR1 is SGHNT and CDR2 is YENEEA. In DNA form, the CDR3 reads TGTGCCAGCAGCTTGGGTCGGGACAGGAGCACCTACGAGCAGTACTTC. Its protein product is CASSLGRDRSTYEQYF. The whole variable domain, remainder taken from reference TRBV11-3 and TRBJ2-7, is EAGVVQSPRYKIIEKKQPVAFWCNPISGHNTLYWYLQNLGQGPELLIRYENEEAVDDSQLPKDRFSAERLKGVDSTLKIQPAELGDSAVYLCASSLGRDRSTYEQYFGPGTRLTVT.

The V gene is TRBV11-3, the J gene TRBJ1-5; D is undetermined. Germline V gene lookup returns CDR1 SGHNT and CDR2 YENEEA. This CDR3 region has 14 residues. V shed 5 bases and J shed 0 bases, with 8 bases lying between them. The CDR3 coding sequence is TGTGCCAGCAGCCTCGGGTATAGCAATCAGCCCCAGCATTTT. Residues: CASSLGYSNQPQHF.

This clone is medium-sized by share. This sequence joins TRBV6-8 and TRBJ1-1; maybe TRBD1 (5 bases). The CDR3 sequence is 13 residues long. The germline V gene encodes CDR1 MNHGY and CDR2 SAAAGT. V lost 6 bases and J 2 bases, leaving 10 bases between the germline ends. The CDR3 region has the DNA TGTGCCAGCAGGGACACTCCCAACACTGAAGCTTTCTTT. This encodes CASRDTPNTEAFF.

This clone was picked up a small number of times. The rearrangement joins TRBV4-1 to TRBJ1-3; D remains unclear. The CDR3 sequence is 16 residues long. Per the germline V gene, CDR1 is MGHRA and CDR2 is YSYEKL. Trimming pared 2 bases from V and 0 bases from J, leaving 11 bases between. The CDR3, as DNA: TGCGCCAGCAGCCAAAAGGGTTGGACCTCTGGAAACACCATATATTTT. This gives the protein CASSQKGWTSGNTIYF.

This sequence joins TRBV5-1 and TRBJ1-3; D remains unclear. Trimming stripped 0 bases from V and 0 bases from J, with 10 bases between. Per the germline V gene, CDR1 is SGHRS and CDR2 is YFSETQ. This CDR3 region has 16 residues. The CDR3 nucleotides read TGCGCCAGCAGCTTGGCCGACGGCTACTCTGGAAACACCATATATTTT. Its translation is CASSLADGYSGNTIYF.

This chain links TRBV6-8 with TRBJ2-6, with a tentative D call TRBD1 (6 bases). The CDR3 sequence is 15 residues long. CDR1 is MNHGY, CDR2 SAAAGT, per germline. V was trimmed by 2 bases and J by 1 base, leaving 6 bases between them. CDR3 in amino acids: CASSYTGSGANVLTF. The CDR3 DNA reads as TGTGCCAGCAGTTACACAGGGTCTGGGGCCAACGTCCTGACTTTC.